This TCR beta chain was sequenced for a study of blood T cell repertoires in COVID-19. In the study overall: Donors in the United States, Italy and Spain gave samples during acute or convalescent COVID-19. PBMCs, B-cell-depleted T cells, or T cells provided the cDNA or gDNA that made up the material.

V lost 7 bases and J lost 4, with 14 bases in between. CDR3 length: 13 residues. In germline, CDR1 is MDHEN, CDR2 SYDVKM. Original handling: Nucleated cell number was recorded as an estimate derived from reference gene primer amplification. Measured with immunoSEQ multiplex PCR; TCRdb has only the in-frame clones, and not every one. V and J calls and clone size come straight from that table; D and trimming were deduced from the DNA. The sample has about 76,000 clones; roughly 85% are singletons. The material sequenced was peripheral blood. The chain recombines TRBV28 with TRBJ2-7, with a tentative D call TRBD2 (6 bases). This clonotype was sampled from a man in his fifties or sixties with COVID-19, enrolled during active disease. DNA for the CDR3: TGTGCCAGCACCCTCTCCGGGGGTTACGAGCAGTACTTC. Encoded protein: CASTLSGGYEQYF.